The 14 T cell receptor beta chains reported below all come from one sample, sequenced in a study of T cells in tumors and immune-related adverse events. The repertoire was sequenced with immunoSEQ multiplex PCR; TCRdb's copy has only in-frame clones and lacks some. The sample lists tens of thousands of clones; about 93% were seen once. This specimen was lymph node tissue, taken from a patient treated with anti-PD-1 therapy. These receptors were taken from a female donor with metastatic renal cell carcinoma.

This chain connects TRBV19 to TRBJ1-2, with D unresolved. This CDR3 has 12 amino acids. V dropped 3 bases and J dropped 8 bases, with 10 bases sitting between them. Germline CDR1 LNHDA, CDR2 SQIVND (reference sequence). CDR3 bases: TGTGCCAGTAGTATCCAGTCCTGGGGCTACACCTTC. Translation gives CASSIQSWGYTF.

The V and J genes are TRBV15 and TRBJ1-5; a possible D gene is TRBD1 (5 bases). Germline CDR1 reads LNHNV; CDR2 reads YYDKDF (reference sequence). This CDR3 region has 17 residues. Trimming stripped 2 bases from V and 5 bases from J, with 19 bases between. The CDR3 DNA follows: TGTGCCACCAGCAGATTCCTCCTGGGGGAGTCCGATCAGCCCCAGCATTTT. Its translation is CATSRFLLGESDQPQHF.

V is TRBV2 and J is TRBJ2-7; 8 bases match TRBD2. Per the germline V gene, CDR1 is SNHLY and CDR2 is FYNNEI. The V and J ends lost 6 bases and 8 bases, in that order; junction bases with no gene match: 12. There are 14 residues in the CDR3. CDR3 nucleotide sequence: TGTGCCAGCAGGGGACTAGGGGGGTCCGGGAAGCAGTACTTC. The encoded protein is CASRGLGGSGKQYF.

The chain joins TRBV11-3 to TRBJ2-7; unclear D gene. Germline V gives CDR1 SGHNT, CDR2 YENEEA. With 0 bases removed from V and 2 bases from J, the gap between germline ends came to 14 bases. The CDR3 covers 16 residues. The CDR3 coding sequence is TGTGCCAGCAGCTTAGATCATGGGGTCTCCACCTACGAGCAGTACTTC. This codes for CASSLDHGVSTYEQYF.

The sample holds one count of this clone. Germline is not matched at one junction end, which may reflect a read error. As DNA, the CDR3 is TGTACCAGCAGCCAAACCGCTAGCACAGATACGCAGTATTTT. Protein sequence: CTSSQTASTDTQYF. This rearrangement joins TRBV27 to TRBJ2-3; unclear D gene. The CDR3 has 14 residues. Germline V gene lookup returns CDR1 MNHEY and CDR2 SMNVEV (reference sequence).

This chain joins TRBV28 and TRBJ2-1; 8 bases align to TRBD1. The CDR3 loop spans 15 amino acids. V lost 2 bases and J lost 2; bases outside the gene matches: 2. Germline V CDR1 and CDR2: MDHEN, SYDVKM. The CDR3 here is CASSLNRGTYNEQFF. The CDR3 DNA sequence: TGTGCCAGCAGTTTAAACAGGGGGACCTACAATGAGCAGTTCTTC.

V is TRBV27 and J is TRBJ2-1; 10 bases line up with TRBD2. CDR1 is MNHEY and CDR2 is SMNVEV in the germline V gene (reference sequence). The CDR3 covers 15 residues. Trimming took 3 bases from V and 3 from J; bases not matched to a gene: 2. This chain's CDR3 is CASSFSGRLYNEQFF. The CDR3 nucleotides are TGTGCCAGCAGTTTTAGCGGGAGGCTCTACAATGAGCAGTTCTTC.

The V gene is TRBV30, the J gene TRBJ1-1; no definite D call. Per the germline V gene, CDR1 is GTSNPN and CDR2 is SVGIG (reference sequence). Deletions cut 3 bases from V and 7 bases from J, with 9 bases between. This CDR3 has 11 amino acids. The CDR3 DNA is TGTGCCTGGAGCGAGCAGGTTGAAGCTTTCTTT. Translating gives CAWSEQVEAFF. Variable domain in full (rest from reference TRBV30 and TRBJ1-1): SQTIHQWPATLVQPVGSPLSLECTVEGTSNPNLYWYRQAAGRGLQLLFYSVGIGQISSEVPQNLSASRPQDRQFILSSKKLLLSDSGFYLCAWSEQVEAFFGQGTRLTVV.

This clone has only one observation. The rearrangement uses TRBV5-1 and TRBJ1-1, with 7 bases that match TRBD1. Germline CDR1 reads SGHRS; CDR2 reads YFSETQ. J gave up 9 bases and V 4 bases, and 9 bases lay outside the gene matches. The CDR3 contains 13 residues. The DNA for the CDR3 is TGCGCCAGCAGCCCCACAGGGGAGGGCAAAGCTTTCTTT. It encodes CASSPTGEGKAFF.

The chain uses TRBV7-6 and TRBJ2-1; no reliable D call. Germline V gene lookup returns CDR1 SGHVS and CDR2 FNYEAQ. The CDR3 is 15 residues long. Trimming stripped 1 base from V and 5 bases from J, with 12 bases between. CDR3: CASSLEPSTHNEQFF. The CDR3 DNA reads as TGTGCCAGCAGCTTAGAACCCTCGACACACAATGAGCAGTTCTTC.

The gene calls are TRBV11-1 and TRBJ2-7, with TRBD1 as a possible D gene (6 bases). This CDR3 has 13 residues. The germline V and J ends were trimmed by 2 bases and 3 bases, with 8 bases remaining between them. In germline, CDR1 is SGHAT, CDR2 FQDESV (reference sequence). The CDR3 region is CASSLFRGYEQYF. Here the CDR3 DNA reads TGTGCCAGCAGCTTATTCAGGGGCTACGAGCAGTACTTC.

Only one count was recorded for this clone. The chain links TRBV5-1 to TRBJ1-4; TRBD1 agrees at 7 bases. Germline values: CDR1 SGHRS, CDR2 YFSETQ. The V segment lost 0 bases and the J segment 8 bases; nucleotides outside the gene matches: 7. The CDR3 is made up of 15 amino acids. The CDR3 sequence: CASSLGRGQGEKLFF. The CDR3 nucleotides read TGCGCCAGCAGCTTGGGGAGGGGGCAGGGCGAAAAACTGTTTTTT.

This clone was seen once. This rearrangement joins TRBV4-1 to TRBJ1-1, with TRBD1 matching 10 bases. The CDR3 runs 17 residues. V gave up 4 bases and J gave up 0 bases; unmatched junction bases: 8. CDR1 MGHRA and CDR2 YSYEKL come from the germline V gene. CDR3 in amino acids: CASSPGQGTKLNTEAFF. In DNA, the CDR3 is TGCGCCAGCAGCCCGGGACAGGGGACAAAATTGAACACTGAAGCTTTCTTT.

This clone appeared a single time. The rearrangement uses TRBV30 and TRBJ2-5, with 8 bases that match TRBD1. J was trimmed by 4 bases and V by 0 bases; bases with no gene match: 10. This CDR3 comprises 16 residues. The germline V gene has CDR1 GTSNPN and CDR2 SVGIG (reference sequence). The CDR3 DNA follows: TGTGCCTGGAGTGTACGGACAGGGAGTCTGGGAGAGACCCAGTACTTC. This codes for CAWSVRTGSLGETQYF.